A selection of T cell receptor beta chains follows, all from one sample in a study of blood T cells in healthy people across ages. TCRdb independently ran MiXCR on the 5' RACE reads; one entry per CDR3 protein. The sample contains some 920,000 distinct CDR3 sequences, roughly 51% of which appear only once. Sequencing was carried out using blood. The receptors come from a woman aged 55 to 70 in good health. Both conserved end residues are part of each CDR3. The D gene is left open where the match is weak. Part of the rows lack a size; the others show once, few, many or a class for expanded clones.

TRBD2	TRBJ2-7	TRBV11-3	few	CASSSATSGRKQYF	TGTGCCAGCAGCTCTGCGACTAGCGGGAGGAAGCAGTACTTC
TRBD2	TRBJ2-7	TRBV12-5	NA	CASAKTSGTYNEQYF	TGTGCTAGTGCCAAGACTAGCGGGACTTACAATGAGCAGTACTTC
NA	TRBJ2-3	TRBV30	NA	CAWNPAGTDTQYF	TGTGCCTGGAACCCCGCCGGCACAGATACGCAGTATTTT
NA	TRBJ1-5	TRBV15	few	CATSRETAYNQPQHF	TGTGCCACCAGCAGAGAGACGGCCTACAATCAGCCCCAGCATTTT
NA	TRBJ2-1	TRBV5-1	few	CASSPYSITWWQFF	TGCGCCAGCAGCCCATACTCTATTACCTGGTGGCAGTTCTTC
NA	TRBJ2-3	TRBV20-1	NA	CSARVLREGLPDTQYF	TGCAGTGCTAGAGTCTTGAGGGAAGGGTTGCCAGATACGCAGTATTTT
NA	TRBJ2-1	TRBV29-1	NA	CSVEAEHNEQFF	TGCAGCGTTGAAGCGGAACACAATGAGCAGTTCTTC
NA	TRBJ1-2	TRBV5-6	NA	CASSPLTKQGPYGYTF	TGTGCCAGCAGCCCACTGACAAAACAGGGACCCTATGGCTACACCTTC
TRBD2	TRBJ2-3	TRBV7-2	NA	CASSLALAGSGVNTQYF	TGTGCCAGCAGCTTAGCCCTAGCGGGATCGGGCGTGAATACGCAGTATTTT
NA	TRBJ2-7	TRBV6-1	NA	CASSGLQGYEQYF	TGTGCCAGCAGTGGCTTACAGGGCTACGAGCAGTACTTC
NA	TRBJ1-1	TRBV7-9	NA	CASSLGSGPGNTEAFF	TGTGCCAGCAGCTTAGGGTCAGGGCCGGGGAACACTGAAGCTTTCTTT
NA	TRBJ2-7	TRBV2	NA	CASSSTGNPYNEQYF	TGTGCCAGCAGCTCTACAGGGAACCCCTACAATGAGCAGTACTTC
TRBD2	TRBJ2-1	TRBV4-1	NA	CASSQGLPDNEQFF	TGCGCCAGCAGCCAGGGACTACCCGACAATGAGCAGTTCTTC
NA	TRBJ2-3	TRBV5-1	few	CASSLGPITDTQYF	TGCGCCAGCAGCTTAGGGCCAATCACAGATACGCAGTATTTT
NA	TRBJ2-7	TRBV14	NA	CASSSRRGLTYEQYF	TGTGCCAGCAGCTCCCGTCGGGGCCTAACCTACGAGCAGTACTTC
NA	TRBJ2-5	TRBV5-1	NA	CASSLRISGSQETQYF	TGCGCCAGCAGCTTAAGAATTAGCGGCAGCCAAGAGACCCAGTACTTC
NA	TRBJ2-4	TRBV3-1	NA	CASSQFRAGIQYF	TGTGCCAGCAGCCAATTCAGGGCGGGCATTCAGTACTTC
NA	TRBJ2-5	TRBV28	NA	CASSVLGVQYF	TGTGCCAGCAGTGTATTGGGTGTGCAGTACTTC
TRBD2	TRBJ2-1	TRBV2	NA	CASLWRERINEQFF	TGTGCCAGCTTGTGGCGGGAGAGGATAAATGAGCAGTTCTTC
NA	TRBJ2-7	TRBV12-3/TRBV12-4	NA	CASSFKGPYEQYF	TGTGCCAGCAGTTTTAAGGGGCCCTACGAGCAGTACTTC
TRBD2	TRBJ2-1	TRBV7-8	NA	CASSFRPAGVLGEQFF	TGTGCCAGCAGCTTTAGGCCAGCGGGAGTCCTTGGAGAGCAGTTCTTC
NA	TRBJ2-3	TRBV29-1	many	CSVLDSTDTQYF	TGCAGCGTTCTGGACAGCACAGATACGCAGTATTTT
NA	TRBJ2-5	TRBV7-2	few	CASSKYQETQYF	TGTGCCAGCAGCAAGTACCAAGAGACCCAGTACTTC
TRBD2	TRBJ2-3	TRBV27	NA	CASSGTSGTSQYF	TGTGCCAGCAGCGGGACTAGCGGGACATCGCAGTATTTT
NA	TRBJ2-7	TRBV5-1	NA	CASSFDSGYEQYF	TGCGCCAGCAGCTTTGACAGCGGCTACGAGCAGTACTTC
NA	TRBJ2-3	TRBV5-1	NA	CASSNGGGGPADTQYF	TGCGCCAGCAGCAACGGAGGGGGAGGGCCCGCAGATACGCAGTATTTT
NA	TRBJ1-6	TRBV29-1	NA	CSAGGGLDSPLHF	TGCAGCGCCGGGGGCGGCTTGGATTCACCCCTCCACTTT
NA	TRBJ1-1	TRBV4-1	NA	CASSQRGWEGTEAFF	TGCGCCAGCAGCCAAAGGGGGTGGGAAGGCACTGAAGCTTTCTTT
NA	TRBJ2-3	TRBV6-6	NA	CASSYSTTPARTDTQYF	TGTGCCAGCAGTTACTCTACAACCCCTGCACGCACAGATACGCAGTATTTT
NA	TRBJ1-1	TRBV6-6	NA	CASSYSEGDTEAFF	TGTGCCAGCAGTTACTCAGAGGGGGACACTGAAGCTTTCTTT
NA	TRBJ1-2	TRBV29-1	few	CSVEDGRGQTSGYTF	TGCAGCGTTGAAGATGGGCGGGGGCAGACGAGTGGCTACACCTTC
NA	TRBJ2-3	TRBV24-1	few	CATSDFGGNTDTQYF	TGTGCCACCAGTGATTTTGGCGGGAACACAGATACGCAGTATTTT
NA	TRBJ2-7	TRBV5-1	NA	CASSLEGVYEQYF	TGCGCCAGCAGCTTGGAGGGGGTCTACGAGCAGTACTTC
NA	TRBJ2-5	TRBV4-3	few	CASSQETPGAAIQQYF	TGCGCCAGCAGCCAAGAGACCCCCGGGGCAGCGATTCAGCAGTACTTC
NA	TRBJ2-1	TRBV3-1	many	CASSQELPYNEQFF	TGTGCCAGCAGCCAAGAACTACCCTACAATGAGCAGTTCTTC
TRBD2	TRBJ2-7	TRBV29-1	NA	CSGAGDLTYNEQYF	TGCAGCGGTGCGGGAGACTTAACCTACAATGAGCAGTACTTC
NA	TRBJ2-6	TRBV12-3/TRBV12-4	NA	CASSPRQVARLGANVLTF	TGTGCCAGCAGTCCCAGACAGGTGGCCAGGTTAGGGGCCAACGTCCTGACTTTC
NA	TRBJ2-7	TRBV12-3/TRBV12-4	NA	CASSLGGGPNEQYF	TGTGCCAGCAGTTTAGGTGGGGGTCCTAACGAGCAGTACTTC
NA	TRBJ2-2	TRBV20-1	NA	CSARKTTKNTGGLFF	TGCAGTGCTAGGAAAACGACTAAGAACACCGGGGGGCTGTTTTTT
NA	TRBJ1-1	TRBV18	once	CASFPRTATTEAFF	TGTGCCAGCTTTCCCAGGACCGCCACCACTGAAGCTTTCTTT
NA	TRBJ2-7	TRBV28	few	CASSSGLSSYEQYF	TGTGCCAGCAGTTCCGGACTTAGTTCCTACGAGCAGTACTTC
NA	TRBJ2-7	TRBV29-1	many	CSVRGYLDEQYF	TGCAGCGTGCGCGGGTATCTCGACGAGCAGTACTTC
NA	TRBJ2-5	TRBV20-1	NA	CSARDPPQETQYF	TGCAGTGCTAGAGATCCCCCACAAGAGACCCAGTACTTC
TRBD2	TRBJ2-3	TRBV20-1	few	CSAPPRLTGGPDTQYF	TGCAGTGCCCCTCCCCGCTTAACGGGAGGGCCAGATACGCAGTATTTT
TRBD2	TRBJ2-1	TRBV25-1	NA	CASGPLADMYYNEQFF	TGTGCCAGTGGTCCCCTAGCGGACATGTACTACAATGAGCAGTTCTTC
TRBD1	TRBJ2-7	TRBV4-3	NA	CASSQGRQGIYEQYF	TGCGCCAGCAGCCAAGGGCGACAGGGAATCTACGAGCAGTACTTC
TRBD2	TRBJ2-3	TRBV15	few	CATSLAREFADTQYF	TGTGCCACCTCGTTGGCGCGGGAGTTCGCAGATACGCAGTATTTT
NA	TRBJ1-5	TRBV4-1	NA	CASSPSFNQPQHF	TGCGCCAGCAGCCCCAGTTTCAATCAGCCCCAGCATTTT
NA	TRBJ2-5	TRBV7-2	NA	CASSLKGRAQTQYF	TGTGCCAGCAGCCTGAAAGGCAGAGCGCAGACCCAGTACTTC
NA	TRBJ2-3	TRBV28	few	CASSSYFITQYF	TGTGCCAGCAGTTCGTACTTCATTACGCAGTATTTT
TRBD1	TRBJ1-5	TRBV3-1	few	CASSQGAGGLSQHF	TGTGCCAGCAGCCAAGGGGCAGGGGGCTTGTCCCAGCATTTT
TRBD1	TRBJ1-2	TRBV28	NA	CASSPDRGKYYGYTF	TGTGCCAGTAGTCCGGACAGGGGGAAATACTATGGCTACACCTTC
NA	TRBJ1-5	TRBV4-2	NA	CASSQEKGQPQHF	TGTGCCAGCAGCCAAGAAAAAGGTCAGCCCCAGCATTTT
NA	TRBJ2-3	TRBV10-3	many	CAIKVLDTQYF	TGTGCCATCAAAGTCTTAGATACGCAGTATTTT